The 20 T cell receptor beta chains presented below share a single source sample, sequenced in a study of shared clonotypes between healthy human individuals. Sequencing was performed with immunoSEQ multiplex PCR; in TCRdb, only in-frame clones are kept and a portion is missing. The top ten clones hold about 0.068% of a sample with more than 500,000 clones, about 96% of them seen once. Sample: naive CD4+ T cells sorted from blood. Subset defined: CD45RA+ positively selected. Receptors originate from a woman in her twenties or thirties in good health.

The rearrangement joins TRBV4-1 to TRBJ1-2, with TRBD1 matching over 7 bases. V shed 1 base, J shed 2 bases, and the junction held 7 bases outside the gene matches. The CDR3 covers 16 residues. Germline lookup yields CDR1 MGHRA and CDR2 YSYEKL. The CDR3 loop is CASSQGRQGANYGYTF. The CDR3 DNA reads as TGCGCCAGCAGCCAAGGCAGACAGGGAGCGAACTATGGCTACACCTTC.

The chain is built from TRBV5-5 and TRBJ2-3; unclear D gene. The germline gives CDR1 SGHKS, CDR2 YYEKEE (reference sequence). There are 14 residues in the CDR3. V was cut by 1 base and J by 0 bases, with 6 bases left in between. CDR3 coding DNA: TGTGCCAGCAGCTTGCCAGCTAGCACAGATACGCAGTATTTT. Translated, it gives CASSLPASTDTQYF.

The J gene is TRBJ1-5, the V gene TRBV4-1, with D unresolved. The CDR3 extends over 14 amino acids. Germline V lookup: CDR1 MGHRA, CDR2 YSYEKL. Trimming stripped 4 bases from V and 4 bases from J, with 11 bases between. The chain's CDR3 is CASSLPSMNQPQHF. CDR3 coding DNA: TGCGCCAGCAGCCTACCCAGTATGAATCAGCCCCAGCATTTT.

Details on this clone: Other DNA sequences in the sample encode the same CDR3. The chain combines TRBV5-1 with TRBJ2-7, with TRBD1 matching 10 bases. CDR1 is SGHRS, CDR2 YFSETQ, per germline. The CDR3 extends over 13 amino acids. With 4 bases clipped from V and 3 bases from J, the junction kept 1 base outside the gene matches. The CDR3 nucleotides read TGCGCCAGCAGCCGGGACAGGGGCTACGAGCAGTACTTC. It encodes CASSRDRGYEQYF.

V and J are TRBV9 and TRBJ2-1; TRBD2 agrees at 7 bases. Germline CDR1 SGDLS, CDR2 YYNGEE. The CDR3 has 10 amino acids. After removal of 3 bases from V and 14 bases from J, the junction contained 2 bases not matched to a gene. The CDR3 protein is CASSGTREFF. CDR3 nucleotide sequence: TGTGCCAGCAGCGGGACTAGGGAGTTCTTC.

This chain links TRBV18 with TRBJ2-1; D is unclear. CDR1 is KGHSH and CDR2 is LQKENI in the germline V gene. The CDR3 runs 13 residues. Trimming pared 2 bases from V and 4 bases from J, leaving 6 bases between. The CDR3 bases are TGTGCCAGCTCACCAATAGGGTACAATGAGCAGTTCTTC. This gives the protein CASSPIGYNEQFF. The whole variable domain, filled in from reference TRBV18 and TRBJ2-1, reads NAGVMQNPRHLVRRRGQEARLRCSPMKGHSHVYWYRQLPEEGLKFMVYLQKENIIDESGMPKERFSAEFPKEGPSILRIQQVVRGDSAAYFCASSPIGYNEQFFGPGTRLTVL.

The rearrangement links TRBV21-1 to TRBJ2-7; whether TRBD2, the table's D call, matches the DNA was not checked. TRBV21-1 has pseudogene status. There are 11 residues in the CDR3. The CDR3 loop reads CASSLLDEQYF. In nucleotides, the CDR3 is TGTGCCAGCAGCCTACTAGACGAGCAGTACTTC.

The chain combines TRBV19 with TRBJ2-1; maybe TRBD2 (6 bases). From germline, CDR1 is LNHDA and CDR2 SQIVND (reference sequence). CDR3 size: 14 residues. Trimming removed 6 bases at V and 8 bases at J, with 17 bases between. The CDR3 loop is CASRVSGSGDEQFF. The DNA for the CDR3 is TGTGCCAGTAGGGTGTCGGGTTCGGGAGATGAGCAGTTCTTC.

The CDR3 loop reads CASSFWGYGYTF. As DNA, the CDR3 is TGTGCCAGCAGTTTTTGGGGATATGGCTACACCTTC. The V and J genes are TRBV28 and TRBJ1-2, with D uncertain. The CDR3 sequence is 12 residues long. Germline V gene sequence: CDR1 MDHEN, CDR2 SYDVKM. Trimming shortened V by 3 bases and J by 5 bases, and 7 bases separated the two germline ends.

This clone was seen only a few times. V is TRBV28 and J is TRBJ1-2; no reliable D call. Trimming removed 5 bases at V and 6 bases at J, with 4 bases between. The CDR3 totals 10 residues. Germline V lookup: CDR1 MDHEN, CDR2 SYDVKM. The CDR3: CASSENGYTF. CDR3 coding DNA: TGTGCCAGCAGTGAGAATGGCTACACCTTC.

The J gene is TRBJ2-7, the V gene TRBV10-1; 7 nucleotides match TRBD2. Germline V CDR1 and CDR2: WNHNN, SYGVQD (reference sequence). The junction had 5 bases not matched to a gene; V was cut back by 3 bases and J by 3 bases. This CDR3 is 14 amino acids long. Here the CDR3 reads CASSDGGSVYEQYF. The CDR3 DNA reads TGCGCCAGCAGTGACGGCGGGAGTGTCTACGAGCAGTACTTC.

V usage is TRBV5-5 and J usage is TRBJ2-5; 7 positions match TRBD2. The CDR3 spans 12 residues. Germline-derived CDR1 and CDR2 are SGHKS and YYEKEE (reference sequence). Germline trimming cut 2 bases from V and 5 bases from J; bases unmatched to any gene: 0. The CDR3 DNA reads TGTGCCAGCAGCTTCGGGAGGGAGACCCAGTACTTC. Its translation is CASSFGRETQYF.

This chain uses TRBV5-5 with TRBJ1-4; D is undetermined. V gave up 0 bases and J gave up 7 bases, with 10 bases separating them. The CDR3 length is 14 residues. Germline V CDR1 and CDR2: SGHKS, YYEKEE (reference sequence). The CDR3 DNA follows: TGTGCCAGCAGCTTGGCCGGGGATGGTGAAAAACTGTTTTTT. Protein: CASSLAGDGEKLFF.

The genes are TRBV9 and TRBJ1-2; D not certain. Germline V lookup: CDR1 SGDLS, CDR2 YYNGEE. This CDR3 has 13 amino acids. With 3 bases removed from V and 6 bases from J, the gap between germline ends came to 12 bases. CDR3 sequence (DNA): TGTGCCAGCAGCGGGGGAACGGTCGATGGCTACACCTTC. As protein: CASSGGTVDGYTF.

The rearrangement links TRBV5-1 to TRBJ2-1, with D perhaps matching TRBD2 (6 bases). Germline-derived CDR1 and CDR2 are SGHRS and YFSETQ. The CDR3 is 17 residues long. Trimming took 4 bases from V and 6 from J, leaving 23 bases between them. CDR3: CASSPGASDPPGNEQFF. The CDR3 nucleotides read TGCGCCAGCAGCCCGGGAGCTAGCGACCCCCCCGGCAATGAGCAGTTCTTC.

The rearrangement links TRBV18 to TRBJ2-7; tentatively, D is TRBD1 (5 bases). Germline values: CDR1 KGHSH, CDR2 LQKENI. V was pared by 0 bases and J by 3 bases, with 15 bases between. The CDR3 is 16 residues long. In nucleotides, the CDR3 is TGTGCCAGCTCACCACCTTTGTCCAGGGTTGGCTACGAGCAGTACTTC. Its translation is CASSPPLSRVGYEQYF.

The genes are TRBV27 and TRBJ1-1, with D possibly matching TRBD1 (6 bases). V shed 1 base and J shed 4 bases, with 10 bases lying between them. The CDR3 runs 14 residues. Germline V gene sequence: CDR1 MNHEY, CDR2 SMNVEV (reference sequence). CDR3 sequence: CASSLLGQITEAFF. The CDR3 DNA reads as TGTGCCAGCAGTTTATTGGGACAAATCACTGAAGCTTTCTTT.

This sequence joins TRBV6-5 and TRBJ2-7; 9 bases line up with TRBD1. Trimming took 6 bases from V and 1 from J; bases not matched to a gene: 7. This CDR3 has 15 amino acids. The germline V gene encodes CDR1 MNHEY and CDR2 SVGAGI. Here the CDR3 reads CASSLQGAGSYEQYF. The CDR3 region has the DNA TGTGCCAGCAGCCTACAGGGGGCGGGATCCTACGAGCAGTACTTC.

The chain is built from TRBV7-9 and TRBJ1-4, with 7 bases lining up with TRBD1. The V gene's germline CDR1 is SEHNR and CDR2 FQNEAQ (reference sequence). The J segment lost 10 bases and the V segment lost 5 bases, leaving 13 bases of the junction unmatched. The CDR3 totals 15 residues. CDR3 DNA: TGTGCCAGCAGCCAGACAGGGTCTCGGGGAGGAAAACTGTTTTTT. Encoded protein: CASSQTGSRGGKLFF.

V gene TRBV11-2 combines with J gene TRBJ2-5; TRBD1 agrees at 8 bases. Trimming cost V 5 bases and J 4 bases; bases outside gene matches: 12. Germline CDR1 is SGHAT and CDR2 is FQNNGV. The CDR3 covers 16 residues. CDR3 DNA sequence: TGTGCCAGCAGCACAACAGGGGGGAAGGGCCGAGAGACCCAGTACTTC. Protein sequence: CASSTTGGKGRETQYF.